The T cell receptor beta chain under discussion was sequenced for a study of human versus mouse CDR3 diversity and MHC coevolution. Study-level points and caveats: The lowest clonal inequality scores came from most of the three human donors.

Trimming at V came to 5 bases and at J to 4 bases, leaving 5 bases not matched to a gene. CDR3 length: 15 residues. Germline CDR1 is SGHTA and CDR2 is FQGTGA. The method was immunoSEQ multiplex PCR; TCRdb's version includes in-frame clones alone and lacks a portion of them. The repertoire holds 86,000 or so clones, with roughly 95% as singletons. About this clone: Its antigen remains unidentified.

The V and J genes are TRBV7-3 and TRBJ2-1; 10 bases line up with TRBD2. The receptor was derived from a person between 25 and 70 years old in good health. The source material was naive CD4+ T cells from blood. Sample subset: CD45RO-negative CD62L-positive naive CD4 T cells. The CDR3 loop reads CASSPPGLAYNEQFF. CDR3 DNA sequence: TGTGCCAGCAGCCCACCGGGACTAGCGTACAATGAGCAGTTCTTC.